These 18 T cell receptor beta chains originate from one sample sequenced in a study of regulatory T cells in long-lasting Graves disease. The time point denotes: persistent/refractory GD, antithyroid drugs over 5 years with positive TRAb. PBMC RNA served as the TCR library source. Construction of the TCR beta libraries employed iRepertoire HTBI primers in conjunction with Arm-PCR of CDR3 regions. TCRdb itself ran the multiplex PCR reads through MiXCR, one entry per CDR3 protein. Of about 310,000 distinct CDR3 sequences in the sample, around 23% were seen once. The sample in question was peripheral blood mononuclear cells (PBMCs), obtained when the disease was refractory, from a patient treated with antithyroid drugs. Every receptor here comes from a female donor with Graves disease.

The chain carries TRBV11-2 and TRBJ2-1; 7 bases match TRBD2. This CDR3 comprises 14 residues. After removal of 3 bases from V and 4 bases from J, the junction contained 3 bases not matched to a gene. The germline V gene has CDR1 SGHAT and CDR2 FQNNGV. The CDR3, as DNA: TGTGCCAGCAGCTTGAGCGGGACTTACAATGAGCAGTTCTTC. Translation: CASSLSGTYNEQFF.

Points on this clonotype: Germline and junction disagree at one end, which may indicate a read error. The rearrangement joins TRBV12-3 or TRBV12-4 to TRBJ2-7; weak D call: TRBD2 (5 bases). CDR3 length equals 15 residues. CDR3 DNA sequence: TGTGCCAGCAGTTGGCTAGCAGGAGCCCTCTACGGGCAGTACTTC. Protein sequence: CASSWLAGALYGQYF.

This clonotype was detected ten times or more. The rearrangement links TRBV28 to TRBJ2-5, with TRBD2 matching over 15 bases. The CDR3 is made up of 17 amino acids. The V gene end was trimmed by 5 bases and the J gene end by 5 bases; junction bases not matched to a gene: 9. Germline V gene lookup returns CDR1 MDHEN and CDR2 SYDVKM. CDR3 region: CASSPRTSGRAGETQYF. CDR3 sequence (DNA): TGTGCCAGCAGTCCTCGGACTAGCGGGAGGGCCGGGGAGACCCAGTACTTC.

This clonotype was detected ten times or more. V and J are TRBV29-1 and TRBJ1-2; 7 bases fit TRBD1. Germline CDR1 SQVTM, CDR2 ANQGSEA. The CDR3 covers 13 residues. The V segment lost 7 bases and the J segment 7 bases; nucleotides outside the gene matches: 12. The CDR3 sequence: CSAQQWTGRGYTF. CDR3 DNA: TGCAGCGCCCAACAGTGGACAGGACGTGGCTACACCTTC.

This clonotype was observed many times. V usage is TRBV28 and J usage is TRBJ1-2, with 9 bases aligning to TRBD1. The CDR3 has 14 amino acids. V lost 6 bases to trimming and J lost 7 bases; unmatched junction nucleotides: 9. Germline V gene lookup returns CDR1 MDHEN and CDR2 SYDVKM. The CDR3 bases are TGTGCCAGCAGAAAACAGGGGGCGATCCGTGGCTACACCTTC. Protein product: CASRKQGAIRGYTF.

The chain joins TRBV11-2 to TRBJ1-3; TRBD1 is a possible D gene (5 bases). The length of the CDR3 is 14 residues. V was cut by 4 bases and J by 1 base, with 8 bases left in between. CDR1 SGHAT and CDR2 FQNNGV come from the germline V gene. The DNA for the CDR3 is TGTGCCAGCAGCTACGGGGCTTCTGGAAACACCATATATTTT. This encodes CASSYGASGNTIYF.

The chain recombines TRBV30 with TRBJ1-1, with D hard to call. V lost 0 bases, J lost 1 base, and 6 bases lay in between. Germline lookup yields CDR1 GTSNPN and CDR2 SVGIG (reference sequence). This CDR3 comprises 13 residues. The DNA of the CDR3 is TGTGCCTGGAGTGTGGCCCAGAACACTGAAGCTTTCTTT. Its protein is CAWSVAQNTEAFF.

This clonotype came up many times. The chain recombines TRBV12-3 or TRBV12-4 with TRBJ1-2; weak D call: TRBD1 (5 bases). This CDR3 has 13 amino acids. The ends were cut back, 5 bases at V and 4 bases at J, with 11 bases in the middle. The CDR3 coding sequence is TGTGCCAGCAGTCCCCGAGGGGTCTATGGCTACACCTTC. Translating it yields CASSPRGVYGYTF.

The rearrangement links TRBV12-3 or TRBV12-4 to TRBJ2-7; possibly TRBD1 or TRBD2 for D (5 bases each). The CDR3 covers 12 residues. Trimming pared 9 bases from V and 5 bases from J, leaving 14 bases between. CDR3 DNA: TGTGCCAGTGGGACGTTCGCCAACGAGCAGTACTTC. Translated: CASGTFANEQYF.

In DNA, the CDR3 is TGCGCCAGCAGCCAGGCCTCCGGGACTACAGAAAACATTCAGTACTTC. Amino acids: CASSQASGTTENIQYF. This chain joins TRBV4-1 and TRBJ2-4, with 7 bases matching TRBD2. This CDR3 region has 16 residues. V lost 3 bases to trimming and J lost 5 bases; unmatched junction nucleotides: 10. CDR1 and CDR2 from the germline V gene are MGHRA and YSYEKL.

This clonotype was observed at least ten times. CDR3 coding DNA: TGTGCCAGCAGTTACTTAGGGTCCGAAAATGAAAAACTGTTTTTT. Its protein is CASSYLGSENEKLFF. This sequence joins TRBV6-5 and TRBJ1-4; D gene unclear. Trimming left V 1 base short and J 5 bases short, with 11 bases between. CDR1 and CDR2 from the germline V gene are MNHEY and SVGAGI. The CDR3 extends over 15 amino acids.

This clonotype has more than one count but fewer than ten. The rearrangement joins TRBV7-2 to TRBJ2-2, with TRBD1 identical over 9 bases. The CDR3 runs 16 residues. Trimming took 6 bases from V and 6 from J; bases not matched to a gene: 11. The V gene's germline CDR1 is SGHTA and CDR2 FQGNSA. In DNA form, the CDR3 reads TGTGCCAGCAGGACACCCGGGACAGGGTACGCCGGGGAGCTGTTTTTT. Amino acids: CASRTPGTGYAGELFF. Supplemented by reference TRBV7-2 and TRBJ2-2, the full variable domain reads GAGVSQSPSNKVTEKGKDVELRCDPISGHTALYWYRQSLGQGLEFLIYFQGNSAPDKSGLPSDRFSAERTGGSVSTLTIQRTQQEDSAVYLCASRTPGTGYAGELFFGEGSRLTVL.

Turning to this clonotype: This may stem from a read error, because a much larger clone lies one nucleotide away. The chain uses TRBV28 and TRBJ2-7; no definite D call. Germline V gene data show CDR1 as MDHEN and CDR2 as SYDVKM. This CDR3 spans 14 amino acids. CDR3 in DNA: TGTGCCAGCAATTTAAGTGGGGTTACCTACGAGCAGTACTTC. This encodes CASNLSGVTYEQYF.

Turning to this clonotype: Its ends do not fully match the called genes, so a read error is possible. The chain links TRBV6-4 to TRBJ2-7; D tentatively fits TRBD1 or TRBD2 (5 bases each). The CDR3 loop spans 14 amino acids. Germline V gives CDR1 MRHNA, CDR2 SNTAGT. CDR3 region: CASSYPMGRYGQYF. CDR3 nucleotides: TGTGCCAGCAGTTATCCCATGGGACGATACGGGCAGTACTTC.

This chain uses TRBV4-3 with TRBJ2-4, with D maybe TRBD1 (6 bases). Germline V gene sequence: CDR1 LGHNA, CDR2 YSLEER. The V end lost 3 bases, the J end lost 14 bases, and 14 bases lay between the germline ends. The CDR3 sequence is 12 residues long. The CDR3: CASSQYRGSEYF. In DNA, the CDR3 is TGCGCCAGCAGCCAGTATAGGGGGTCAGAGTACTTC.

This chain connects TRBV10-3 to TRBJ1-1; D is undetermined. V was trimmed by 5 bases and J by 3 bases, leaving 10 bases between them. This CDR3 region has 13 residues. CDR1 ENHRY and CDR2 SYGVKD come from the germline V gene. The CDR3 bases are TGTGCCATCAGTAGAGGACGGGACACTGAAGCTTTCTTT. Encoded protein: CAISRGRDTEAFF.

This clonotype has only a few counts. J is TRBJ2-3 and V is TRBV28; TRBD1 might be the D (6 bases). The CDR3 has 13 amino acids. Germline values: CDR1 MDHEN, CDR2 SYDVKM. The V and J ends lost 7 bases and 3 bases respectively, with 11 bases between them. The CDR3 spells CASITQGTDTQYF. CDR3 nucleotide sequence: TGTGCCAGCATCACACAGGGTACAGATACGCAGTATTTT.

Points on this clonotype: A clone one base away is much larger, so this may be a read error. The chain carries TRBV12-3 or TRBV12-4 and TRBJ1-4, with D tentatively TRBD1 (6 bases). The V gene lost 6 bases and the J gene lost 6 bases, with 11 bases spanning the gap. The CDR3 loop spans 13 amino acids. The CDR3 coding sequence is TGTGCCAGCAGACAGGGCCGAGATGAAAAACTGTTTTTT. Residues: CASRQGRDEKLFF.